The 29 T cell receptor beta chains in this list originate from one sample, sequenced in a study of T cell responses to AZD1222 COVID-19 vaccine (dated by TCRdb to about 2021). Taken with the paper, the label for time point translates to: about 28 days (+/-7) after the second vaccine dose. The library was prepared using the immunoSEQ multiplex PCR assay. TCRdb took this table from immuneACCESS and kept in-frame rearrangements with V and J called. Such tables lack part of the clones; where checked against another copy, unresolved V genes explain under half of the gap, and the rest is unexplained. The sample profile shows 90,000 to 100,000 clones; approximately 87% of them were found once. Over 10% of the sample rests with the top ten. Source: peripheral blood, taken 28 days after the second AZD1222 dose. These receptors all stem from an adult who received the AZD1222 COVID-19 vaccine.

The rearrangement uses TRBV27 and TRBJ1-2; D might be TRBD1 (5 bases). This CDR3 is 16 amino acids long. In germline, CDR1 is MNHEY, CDR2 SMNVEV (reference sequence). Between the trimmed V and J ends, which lost 2 bases and 4 bases, there was a span of 17 bases. The CDR3 here is CASSLTYRQKSYGYTF. DNA for the CDR3: TGTGCCAGCAGTTTAACCTACCGACAGAAATCCTATGGCTACACCTTC.

This chain uses TRBV12-3 or TRBV12-4 with TRBJ2-5, with D unclear. Deletions cut 0 bases from V and 5 bases from J, with 7 bases between. The CDR3 extends over 13 amino acids. The CDR3 spells CASSLAPEETQYF. The CDR3 DNA sequence: TGTGCCAGCAGTTTAGCGCCCGAGGAGACCCAGTACTTC.

The chain combines TRBV24-1 with TRBJ2-1, with D perhaps matching TRBD2 (7 bases). The germline V gene has CDR1 KGHDR and CDR2 SFDVKD. The CDR3 is 14 amino acids. Deletions cut 9 bases from V and 3 bases from J, with 14 bases between. CDR3 DNA: TGTGCCACCGAAGGGGGGGCTGACTACAATGAGCAGTTCTTC. Protein product: CATEGGADYNEQFF.

V gene TRBV11-3 combines with J gene TRBJ2-7; no reliable D call. The CDR3 spans 12 residues. V was clipped by 8 bases and J by 4 bases, with 12 bases between them. The germline V gene has CDR1 SGHNT and CDR2 YENEEA. CDR3: CASGVQWYEQYF. The CDR3 DNA sequence: TGTGCCAGCGGAGTGCAGTGGTACGAGCAGTACTTC.

The rearrangement joins TRBV7-2 to TRBJ2-3, with D unclear. The CDR3 is 13 residues long. Germline CDR1 reads SGHTA; CDR2 reads FQGNSA. Trimming cost V 3 bases and J 5 bases, with 9 bases left between them. In DNA form, the CDR3 reads TGTGCCAGCAGCTTGGATCAAGGAGATACGCAGTATTTT. It specifies CASSLDQGDTQYF.

The chain couples TRBV2 to TRBJ1-1; D is uncertain. V lost 4 bases and J lost 1, with 7 bases in between. From germline, CDR1 is SNHLY and CDR2 FYNNEI. CDR3 length equals 13 residues. CDR3 region: CASSVGENTEAFF. CDR3 DNA sequence: TGTGCCAGCAGTGTAGGAGAGAACACTGAAGCTTTCTTT.

The chain couples TRBV3-1 (or the pseudogene TRBV3-2) to TRBJ2-7, with D possibly matching TRBD1 (5 bases). Deletions cut 0 bases from V and 1 base from J, with 13 bases between. This CDR3 is 16 amino acids long. Germline V CDR1 and CDR2: LGHDT, YNNKEL (reference sequence). CDR3 DNA sequence: TGTGCCAGCAGCCAAGATGCGCAGGGTATATCCTACGAGCAGTACTTC. Protein: CASSQDAQGISYEQYF.

The gene calls are TRBV11-3 and TRBJ2-3, with D unclear. From germline, CDR1 is SGHNT and CDR2 YENEEA. V was clipped by 0 bases and J by 0 bases, with 4 bases between them. The CDR3 extends over 14 amino acids. The CDR3 sequence is CASSLDGSTDTQYF. Written as DNA, the CDR3 is TGTGCCAGCAGCTTAGACGGTAGCACAGATACGCAGTATTTT. Drawing the rest from reference TRBV11-3 and TRBJ2-3, the complete variable domain is EAGVVQSPRYKIIEKKQPVAFWCNPISGHNTLYWYLQNLGQGPELLIRYENEEAVDDSQLPKDRFSAERLKGVDSTLKIQPAELGDSAVYLCASSLDGSTDTQYFGPGTRLTVL.

V gene TRBV14 combines with J gene TRBJ2-7; 9 positions match TRBD2. Germline trimming cut 0 bases from V and 6 bases from J; bases unmatched to any gene: 12. CDR3 size: 17 residues. Germline V gene lookup returns CDR1 SGHDN and CDR2 FVKESK. This CDR3 is CASSQDTPWREGLEQYF. CDR3 coding DNA: TGTGCCAGCAGCCAAGATACCCCTTGGCGGGAGGGCCTCGAGCAGTACTTC.

This clone was picked up one time. The V call is TRBV29-1, the J call TRBJ2-3, with D uncertain. CDR3 size: 14 residues. Between the trimmed V and J ends, which lost 4 bases and 4 bases, there was a span of 15 bases. The germline CDR1 and CDR2 sequences are SQVTM and ANQGSEA. The CDR3 DNA reads as TGCAGCGTTGTTGTTCCCACGAGCGCAGATACGCAGTATTTT. It is translated as CSVVVPTSADTQYF.

The J gene is TRBJ1-2, the V gene TRBV6-5; tentatively, D is TRBD1 (5 bases). V lost 0 bases to trimming and J lost 3 bases, with 11 bases between them. The CDR3 extends over 15 amino acids. CDR1 MNHEY and CDR2 SVGAGI come from the germline V gene. As DNA, the CDR3 is TGTGCCAGCAGTTACTCGACCAGGGATGACTATGGCTACACCTTC. Protein: CASSYSTRDDYGYTF.

The chain employs TRBV19 and TRBJ1-3; D is unresolved. CDR3 length equals 11 residues. Germline-derived CDR1 and CDR2 are LNHDA and SQIVND (reference sequence). The CDR3 loop is CTQSEGNTIYF. The CDR3 DNA is TGTACGCAATCTGAGGGAAACACCATATATTTT.

This CDR3 reads CASSQRQGQGSNQPQHF. CDR3 in DNA: TGCGCCAGCAGCCAGAGACAGGGACAGGGAAGCAATCAGCCCCAGCATTTT. This chain joins TRBV4-1 and TRBJ1-5, with 9 bases lining up with TRBD1. V was pared by 3 bases and J by 1 base, with 7 bases of the junction left unmatched. Germline values: CDR1 MGHRA, CDR2 YSYEKL. The CDR3 runs to 17 residues.

This sequence joins TRBV15 and TRBJ2-2; 12 bases fit TRBD1. Germline V CDR1 and CDR2: LNHNV, YYDKDF (reference sequence). This CDR3 is built from 16 residues. Losses at the gene ends were 7 bases for V and 3 bases for J; bases not matched to a gene: 6. CDR3 residues: CATKVGTGGDTGELFF. In DNA form, the CDR3 reads TGTGCCACCAAAGTCGGGACAGGGGGCGACACCGGGGAGCTGTTTTTT.

V gene TRBV7-3 combines with J gene TRBJ2-7; possibly TRBD1 or TRBD2 for D (5 bases each). Trimming cost V 5 bases and J 4 bases, with 18 bases left between them. Per germline, CDR1 SGHTA and CDR2 FQGTGA. The CDR3 is 15 residues long. Written as DNA, the CDR3 is TGTGCCAGCAGCGAAAGCCCGGGGTGGACATACGAGCAGTACTTC. As protein: CASSESPGWTYEQYF.

This chain links TRBV7-2 with TRBJ2-1; no firm D call. CDR3 size: 15 residues. Germline V gene lookup returns CDR1 SGHTA and CDR2 FQGNSA. Trimming shortened V by 1 base and J by 0 bases, and 7 bases separated the two germline ends. The CDR3 DNA reads TGTGCCAGCAGCTTAGTAGCACTCTCCTACAATGAGCAGTTCTTC. Protein: CASSLVALSYNEQFF.

The V call is TRBV12-3 or TRBV12-4, the J call TRBJ1-1; D gene uncertain. With 0 bases removed from V and 6 bases from J, the gap between germline ends came to 8 bases. CDR3 length: 13 residues. CDR3 DNA sequence: TGTGCCAGCAGTTTAGCCGCCGTGGCTGAAGCTTTCTTT. Its translation: CASSLAAVAEAFF.

The table lists this clone with a count of one. The J gene is TRBJ2-1, the V gene TRBV15; 9 positions match TRBD1. J gave up 3 bases and V 1 base, and 4 bases lay outside the gene matches. The CDR3 runs to 16 residues. Germline CDR1 is LNHNV and CDR2 is YYDKDF (reference sequence). The CDR3 reads CATSRGTGGGYNEQFF. CDR3 sequence (DNA): TGTGCCACCAGCAGAGGCACAGGGGGCGGCTACAATGAGCAGTTCTTC.

The gene calls are TRBV5-1 and TRBJ1-2; D gene uncertain. The CDR3 has 14 residues. Trimming cost V 0 bases and J 4 bases, with 10 bases left between them. Germline CDR1 SGHRS, CDR2 YFSETQ. The CDR3 region has the DNA TGCGCCAGCAGCTTGGAAACGGACTTCTATGGCTACACCTTC. It codes for CASSLETDFYGYTF.

The V and J genes are TRBV7-9 and TRBJ2-5, with D perhaps matching TRBD1 (6 bases). The V and J ends lost 5 bases and 4 bases respectively, with 11 bases between them. This CDR3 has 13 amino acids. Germline V gene data show CDR1 as SEHNR and CDR2 as FQNEAQ (reference sequence). Written as DNA, the CDR3 is TGTGCCAGCAGCCCCGGCAGGGGAGAGACCCAGTACTTC. This sequence encodes CASSPGRGETQYF.

The chain couples TRBV30 to TRBJ2-7; 11 bases map to TRBD1. CDR1 GTSNPN and CDR2 SVGIG come from the germline V gene (reference sequence). The CDR3 runs 12 residues. DNA of the CDR3: TGTACCGGGACAGGGGGCTCCTACGAGCAGTACTTC. It is translated as CTGTGGSYEQYF. The entire variable domain, with the rest obtained from reference TRBV30 and TRBJ2-7, is as follows: SQTIHQWPATLVQPVGSPLSLECTVEGTSNPNLYWYRQAAGRGLQLLFYSVGIGQISSEVPQNLSASRPQDRQFILSSKKLLLSDSGFYLCTGTGGSYEQYFGPGTRLTVT.

The CDR3 nucleotides read TGTGCCACCAGCAGAGGAGGCTACGGGCAAGAGACCCAGTACTTC. It translates to CATSRGGYGQETQYF. The rearrangement links TRBV15 to TRBJ2-5; D remains unclear. This CDR3 has 15 residues. Germline-derived CDR1 and CDR2 are LNHNV and YYDKDF (reference sequence). V lost 1 base to trimming and J lost 2 bases, with 11 bases between them.

This clone was seen a few times. The sample has other DNA sequences that encode this CDR3 too. The genes are TRBV21-1 and TRBJ1-6. TRBV21-1 is described as a pseudogene. The CDR3 is 19 amino acids. DNA of the CDR3: TGTGCCAGCAGCAATGGGTCGGGGACTCCAAGCTCCTATAATTCACCCCTCCACTTT. This gives the protein CASSNGSGTPSSYNSPLHF.

V and J are TRBV15 and TRBJ1-1; perhaps TRBD1 as D (5 bases). The CDR3 length is 16 residues. Germline values: CDR1 LNHNV, CDR2 YYDKDF (reference sequence). Trimming took 0 bases from V and 3 from J, leaving 14 bases between them. CDR3 sequence reads: CATSRDKGQIHTEAFF. Here the CDR3 DNA reads TGTGCCACCAGCAGAGATAAGGGGCAGATCCACACTGAAGCTTTCTTT.

This chain links TRBV27 with TRBJ2-3; 12 bases agree with TRBD1. Germline loops: CDR1 MNHEY, CDR2 SMNVEV (reference sequence). The CDR3 covers 20 residues. Unmatched junction bases numbered 19, after V lost 3 bases and J lost 6 bases. The CDR3 DNA reads as TGTGCCAGCAGTTTGACCGGGACAGGGGGCTCTGGGGACCTGGGGGATACGCAGTATTTT. This encodes CASSLTGTGGSGDLGDTQYF.

The rearrangement links TRBV7-2 to TRBJ2-7; D might be TRBD1 (6 bases). Germline V CDR1 and CDR2: SGHTA, FQGNSA. V lost 0 bases and J 6 bases, leaving 15 bases between the germline ends. The CDR3 has 15 amino acids. The CDR3 DNA follows: TGTGCCAGCAGCTTAGCGCCCCAGGGGACCGGCGAGCAGTACTTC. Its translation is CASSLAPQGTGEQYF.

The gene calls are TRBV28 and TRBJ1-3; 9 positions agree with TRBD1. CDR1 is MDHEN and CDR2 is SYDVKM in the germline V gene. The CDR3 loop spans 15 amino acids. Trimming removed 6 bases from V and 0 bases from J; junction bases left unmatched: 3. In DNA, the CDR3 is TGTGCCAGCAGCACAGGGGGCCACTCTGGAAACACCATATATTTT. This encodes CASSTGGHSGNTIYF.

V is TRBV5-4 and J is TRBJ1-5; D gene unclear. Germline-derived CDR1 and CDR2 are SGHNT and YYREEE (reference sequence). The CDR3 consists of 16 residues. Trimming removed 0 bases from V and 1 base from J, with 11 bases in between. The DNA of the CDR3 is TGTGCCAGCAGCTTGGGTGAAGGGAGAAGCAATCAGCCCCAGCATTTT. Translation gives CASSLGEGRSNQPQHF.

V usage is TRBV28 and J usage is TRBJ2-7, with D possibly matching TRBD1 (5 bases). The germline V gene has CDR1 MDHEN and CDR2 SYDVKM. The CDR3 is made up of 12 amino acids. V lost 8 bases and J 5 bases, leaving 13 bases between the germline ends. The CDR3 is CASAARAHEQYF. CDR3 bases: TGTGCCAGCGCGGCCAGGGCCCACGAGCAGTACTTC.